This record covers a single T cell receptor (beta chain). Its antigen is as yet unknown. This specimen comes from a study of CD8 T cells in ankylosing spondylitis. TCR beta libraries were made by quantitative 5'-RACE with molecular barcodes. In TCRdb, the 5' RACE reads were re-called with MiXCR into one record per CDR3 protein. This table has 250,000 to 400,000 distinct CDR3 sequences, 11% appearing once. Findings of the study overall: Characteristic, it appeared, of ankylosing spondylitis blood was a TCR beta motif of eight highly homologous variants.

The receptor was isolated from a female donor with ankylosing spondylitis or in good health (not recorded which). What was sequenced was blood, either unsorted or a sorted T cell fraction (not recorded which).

CDR3 DNA sequence: TGCGCCAGCAGCTTGGCCTGGGGGACAGGGATTACGGGGAACTCCTACGAGCAGTACTTC. Its protein product is CASSLAWGTGITGNSYEQYF. The chain joins TRBV5-1 to TRBJ2-7; 9 bases match TRBD1. Germline CDR1 and CDR2: SGHRS and YFSETQ. The CDR3 covers 20 residues. V dropped 0 bases and J dropped 0; count of bases not matched to a gene: 16.